A single sample is the source of the 18 T cell receptor beta chains below, sequenced in a study of blood T cell repertoires in COVID-19. Libraries were prepared by immunoSEQ multiplex PCR; TCRdb keeps only in-frame clonotypes and omits some of them. The repertoire holds 65,000 to 85,000 clones, with roughly 84% as singletons. The sample was peripheral blood. The receptors were gathered from a woman aged 18-30 years with acute or convalescent COVID-19.

The gene calls are TRBV10-3 and TRBJ1-1, with a weak D call TRBD1 (6 bases). Germline CDR1 ENHRY, CDR2 SYGVKD. V lost 5 bases to trimming and J lost 2 bases, with 12 bases between them. The CDR3 is 14 amino acids. The CDR3 sequence is CAISIGQSNTEAFF. Written as DNA, the CDR3 is TGTGCCATCAGTATCGGACAGTCAAACACTGAAGCTTTCTTT.

The chain employs TRBV7-9 and TRBJ1-4; possible D gene TRBD1, 6 bases. The CDR3 loop spans 15 amino acids. CDR1 SEHNR and CDR2 FQNEAQ come from the germline V gene (reference sequence). Trimming took 5 bases from V and 8 from J, leaving 18 bases between them. This chain's CDR3 is CASSERVGQREKLFF. The CDR3 coding sequence is TGTGCCAGCAGCGAAAGAGTGGGACAAAGGGAAAAACTGTTTTTT. Combining the CDR3 with reference TRBV7-9 and TRBJ1-4 gives the whole variable domain DTGVSQNPRHKITKRGQNVTFRCDPISEHNRLYWYRQTLGQGPEFLTYFQNEAQLEKSRLLSDRFSAERPKGSFSTLEIQRTEQGDSAMYLCASSERVGQREKLFFGSGTQLSVL.

This clone was found a few times. The chain is built from TRBV9 and TRBJ1-2; 7 nucleotides agree with TRBD1. V was clipped by 3 bases and J by 7 bases; unmatched bases: 15. Germline V lookup: CDR1 SGDLS, CDR2 YYNGEE. This CDR3 is 16 amino acids long. CDR3 loop: CASSAELGQPGGGYTF. DNA of the CDR3: TGTGCCAGCAGCGCCGAACTGGGACAGCCAGGGGGTGGCTACACCTTC.

The chain carries TRBV5-1 and TRBJ1-6, with unresolved D. Trimming stripped 1 base from V and 10 bases from J, with 15 bases between. This CDR3 has 15 residues. Germline V lookup: CDR1 SGHRS, CDR2 YFSETQ. CDR3 region: CASSLQPGDDSPLHF. The CDR3 DNA follows: TGCGCCAGCAGCTTGCAGCCCGGGGATGACTCACCCCTCCACTTT.

The chain recombines TRBV6-5 with TRBJ1-1; D gene ambiguous. Germline V CDR1 and CDR2: MNHEY, SVGAGI. CDR3 length: 13 residues. V was pared by 3 bases and J by 0 bases, with 5 bases between. This CDR3 is CASSYQVNTEAFF. Written as DNA, the CDR3 is TGTGCCAGCAGTTATCAGGTGAACACTGAAGCTTTCTTT.

The chain is built from TRBV5-5 and TRBJ1-2, with D possibly matching TRBD1 (6 bases). Per the germline V gene, CDR1 is SGHKS and CDR2 is YYEKEE (reference sequence). V was clipped by 4 bases and J by 7 bases, with 23 bases between them. This CDR3 has 16 residues. The CDR3 spells CASSPQGTIYEGGYTF. The CDR3 DNA reads TGTGCCAGCAGCCCTCAGGGGACCATCTATGAGGGTGGCTACACCTTC.

This clone has only one observation. The chain joins TRBV2 to TRBJ2-3, with a possible D match to TRBD1 (6 bases). In germline, CDR1 is SNHLY, CDR2 FYNNEI. This CDR3 is built from 14 residues. V was trimmed by 5 bases and J by 3 bases, leaving 12 bases between them. The CDR3 bases are TGTGCCAGCAGTCTACAACAGGGTACAGATACGCAGTATTTT. Translation: CASSLQQGTDTQYF.

This chain links TRBV12-3 or TRBV12-4 with TRBJ2-3, with D hard to call. Trimming removed 2 bases from V and 5 bases from J, with 5 bases in between. The CDR3 sequence is 12 residues long. DNA of the CDR3: TGTGCCAGCAGTTTATCTGTAGATACGCAGTATTTT. Amino acids: CASSLSVDTQYF.

This chain links TRBV19 with TRBJ2-3; 7 positions agree with TRBD2. The CDR3 runs to 15 residues. Trimming removed 2 bases from V and 6 bases from J; junction bases left unmatched: 8. In germline, CDR1 is LNHDA, CDR2 SQIVND (reference sequence). Here the CDR3 reads CASSITGARGDTQYF. The DNA of the CDR3 is TGTGCCAGTAGTATAACGGGAGCGCGGGGGGATACGCAGTATTTT.

V gene TRBV6-5 combines with J gene TRBJ1-5, with D perhaps matching TRBD1 (6 bases). Trimming left V 5 bases short and J 0 bases short, with 8 bases between. CDR1 is MNHEY and CDR2 is SVGAGI in the germline V gene. The CDR3 covers 14 residues. CDR3 residues: CASSRTDSNQPQHF. CDR3 in DNA: TGTGCCAGCAGTAGGACAGATAGCAATCAGCCCCAGCATTTT.

The chain links TRBV11-2 to TRBJ2-1; 8 nucleotides agree with TRBD2. Germline-derived CDR1 and CDR2 are SGHAT and FQNNGV. The CDR3 has 16 residues. After removal of 1 base from V and 9 bases from J, the junction contained 11 bases not matched to a gene. The CDR3 coding sequence is TGTGCCAGCAGCTTAGCCCGGGGTAGCGGGACCGGTGAGCAGTTCTTC. Its protein product is CASSLARGSGTGEQFF.

V gene TRBV4-2 combines with J gene TRBJ2-1, with 9 positions matching TRBD2. Germline V lookup: CDR1 LGHNA, CDR2 YNFKEQ. There are 17 residues in the CDR3. After removal of 0 bases from V and 8 bases from J, the junction contained 11 bases not matched to a gene. The CDR3 is CASSQDGAGGALDEQFF. The CDR3 bases are TGTGCCAGCAGCCAAGACGGCGCGGGGGGGGCCTTGGATGAGCAGTTCTTC.

The chain uses TRBV2 and TRBJ2-2, with 8 bases identical to TRBD2. This CDR3 has 14 amino acids. Per germline, CDR1 SNHLY and CDR2 FYNNEI. V shed 6 bases, J shed 4 bases, and the junction held 4 bases outside the gene matches. The chain's CDR3 is CASSSSGLTGELFF. The CDR3 region has the DNA TGTGCCAGCAGCTCTAGCGGGCTCACCGGGGAGCTGTTTTTT. The full variable domain, completed using reference TRBV2 and TRBJ2-2, is EPEVTQTPSHQVTQMGQEVILRCVPISNHLYFYWYRQILGQKVEFLVSFYNNEISEKSEIFDDQFSVERPDGSNFTLKIRSTKLEDSAMYFCASSSSGLTGELFFGEGSRLTVL.

The gene calls are TRBV10-3 and TRBJ2-1; TRBD2 aligns across 9 bases. The CDR3 extends over 17 amino acids. After removal of 6 bases from V and 8 bases from J, the junction contained 17 bases not matched to a gene. Per germline, CDR1 ENHRY and CDR2 SYGVKD. CDR3 nucleotide sequence: TGTGCCATCAGCACCCCAGCGGGAGGAACAAAACGCGATGAGCAGTTCTTC. As protein: CAISTPAGGTKRDEQFF.

This clone was seen once. The V call is TRBV2, the J call TRBJ2-7, with TRBD2 identical over 7 bases. The CDR3 runs to 10 residues. The germline V gene encodes CDR1 SNHLY and CDR2 FYNNEI. Trimming removed 6 bases from V and 7 bases from J; junction bases left unmatched: 0. The chain's CDR3 is CASSGGEQYF. The CDR3 region has the DNA TGTGCCAGCAGCGGGGGGGAGCAGTACTTC.

The rearrangement joins TRBV13 to TRBJ2-3; TRBD1 aligns across 8 bases. V shed 6 bases and J 4 bases; nucleotides not matched to a gene: 6. This CDR3 is 14 amino acids long. CDR1 is PRHDT, CDR2 FYEKMQ, per germline (reference sequence). The CDR3 loop is CASREQGVSDTQYF. CDR3 DNA sequence: TGTGCCAGCAGGGAACAGGGGGTCTCAGATACGCAGTATTTT.

This clone has just a few counts. The V call is TRBV5-1, the J call TRBJ2-7; TRBD2 matches 8 bases. V lost 0 bases to trimming and J lost 0 bases; unmatched junction nucleotides: 5. The CDR3 is 16 residues long. Germline CDR1 is SGHRS and CDR2 is YFSETQ. The CDR3, as DNA: TGCGCCAGCAGCTTGGGGGTAGCGGGGACCTCCTACGAGCAGTACTTC. Its translation is CASSLGVAGTSYEQYF.

The chain has TRBV4-3 and TRBJ1-2, with D hard to call. The CDR3 covers 14 residues. Germline assignment: CDR1 LGHNA and CDR2 YSLEER. V gave up 0 bases and J gave up 10 bases, with 15 bases separating them. CDR3 residues: CASSQDRAGIPYTF. CDR3 DNA: TGCGCCAGCAGCCAAGATCGCGCGGGGATCCCCTACACCTTC.